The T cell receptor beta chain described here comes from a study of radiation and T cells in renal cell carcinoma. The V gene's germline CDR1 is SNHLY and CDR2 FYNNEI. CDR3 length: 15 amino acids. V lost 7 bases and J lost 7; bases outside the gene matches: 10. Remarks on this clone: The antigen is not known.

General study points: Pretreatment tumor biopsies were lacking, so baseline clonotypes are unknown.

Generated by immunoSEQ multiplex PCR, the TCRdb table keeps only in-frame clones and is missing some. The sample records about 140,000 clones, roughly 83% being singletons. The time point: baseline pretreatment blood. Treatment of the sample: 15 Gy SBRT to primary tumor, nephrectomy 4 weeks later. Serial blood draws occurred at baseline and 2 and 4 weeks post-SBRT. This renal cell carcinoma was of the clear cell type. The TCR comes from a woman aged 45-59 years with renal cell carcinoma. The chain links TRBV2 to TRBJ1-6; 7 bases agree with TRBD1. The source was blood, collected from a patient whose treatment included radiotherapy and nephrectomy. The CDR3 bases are TGTGCCAGCATGATGACCGGGACAGTCAATTCACCCCTCCACTTT. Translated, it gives CASMMTGTVNSPLHF. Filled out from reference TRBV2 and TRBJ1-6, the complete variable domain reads EPEVTQTPSHQVTQMGQEVILRCVPISNHLYFYWYRQILGQKVEFLVSFYNNEISEKSEIFDDQFSVERPDGSNFTLKIRSTKLEDSAMYFCASMMTGTVNSPLHFGNGTRLTVT.